A selection of T cell receptor beta chains follows, all from one sample in a study of shared clonotypes between healthy human individuals. TCRdb keeps only in-frame clones here, not all; method: immunoSEQ multiplex PCR. The sample has about half a million clones, 65% to 85% seen once. The specimen was PBMCs. These receptors came from a woman aged 40 to 50 in good health. Some clones in this sample may be carry-over from other donors' samples. The CDR3 runs from the conserved cysteine through the conserved F or W. D genes are given only for firm matches. Size tells how often a clone was seen (once, few, many) or the class of an expanded clone, and some rows leave it out.

TRBJ2-1,TRBV11-3,NA,NA,TGTGCCAGCAGCTTAGGAGTTGCCAATGAGCAGTTCTTC,CASSLGVANEQFF
TRBJ2-7,TRBV19,TRBD1,NA,TGTGCCAGTAGTAACCGGGACAGGCTCTACGAGCAGTACTTC,CASSNRDRLYEQYF
TRBJ1-2,TRBV6-6,NA,NA,TGTGCCACTTCCCCGGGGGCGCTCTATGGCTACACCTTC,CATSPGALYGYTF
TRBJ1-1,TRBV27,NA,NA,TGTGCCAGCAGCCAAATATCGGGCACTGAAGCTTTCTTT,CASSQISGTEAFF
TRBJ2-1,TRBV7-9,NA,few,TGTGCCAGCAGCCCTGCTCGGAGGGGTGAGCAGTTCTTC,CASSPARRGEQFF
TRBJ2-1,TRBV15,NA,NA,TGTGCCACCAGCGCCTTTAAAGGGGGAATGGTGGATGAGCAGTTCTTC,CATSAFKGGMVDEQFF
TRBJ1-1,TRBV7-9,TRBD1,NA,TGTGCCAGCAGCCTGGTAGGGGGCGCAGACACTGAAGCTTTCTTT,CASSLVGGADTEAFF
TRBJ1-4,TRBV11-2,NA,NA,TGTGCCAGCAGCGCCTCATCCCTCAGGGATCCAACTAATGAAAAACTGTTTTTT,CASSASSLRDPTNEKLFF
TRBJ1-2,TRBV18,NA,NA,TGTGCCAGCAAAGATTTACCGGACAGCGAAGGCTACACCTTC,CASKDLPDSEGYTF
TRBJ1-5,TRBV2,TRBD1,NA,TGTGCCAGCAGTGGCAGGGACAGAGTGGGTCAGCCCCAGCATTTT,CASSGRDRVGQPQHF
TRBJ1-5,TRBV28,NA,NA,TGTGCCAGCAGTTTCCCCTTCGGGGGCCCCAATCAGCCCCAGCATTTT,CASSFPFGGPNQPQHF
TRBJ1-1,TRBV6-5,NA,NA,TGTGCCAGCAGCCCCCCAGGGTTAACTGAAGCTTTCTTT,CASSPPGLTEAFF
TRBJ2-7,TRBV5-5,TRBD2,once,TGTGCCAGCAGCTTAGGCGGGGGATCGTTCGGCGAGCAGTACTTC,CASSLGGGSFGEQYF
TRBJ2-1,TRBV28,NA,NA,TGTGCCAGCACTGCGGGCTCCTACAATGAGCAGTTCTTC,CASTAGSYNEQFF
TRBJ1-3,TRBV5-1,NA,many,TGCGCCAGCAGCATAGGAAACACCATATATTTT,CASSIGNTIYF
TRBJ1-5,TRBV27,NA,NA,TGTGCCAGCAGTTCTTGGGGGAGACCCGGGACAATGGCGGATCAGCCCCAGCATTTT,CASSSWGRPGTMADQPQHF
TRBJ2-7,TRBV7-9,TRBD2,NA,TGTGCCAGCAGCTTCGGGAGAGGCGGGGGTTACGAGCAGTACTTC,CASSFGRGGGYEQYF
TRBJ2-7,TRBV27,TRBD2,NA,TGTGCCAGCAGGGGACTAGCGGGATCTTACGAGCAGTACTTC,CASRGLAGSYEQYF
TRBJ2-1,TRBV5-4,TRBD2,NA,TGTGCCAGCAGCACCGCCCGGGGAGGGGACCCCGGGGGGCAGTTCTTC,CASSTARGGDPGGQFF
TRBJ1-1,TRBV4-2,NA,NA,TGTGCCAGCAGCCAGGGTACCCGACAGGAAACTGAAGCTTTCTTT,CASSQGTRQETEAFF